What follows is one TCR beta chain and its context. This sample is part of a study of blood T cells in healthy people across ages. This CDR3 spans 14 amino acids. With a J-beta primer mix and a sample-barcoded 5' primer, a second PCR ran about 7 to 12 cycles. Using its own MiXCR run on the 5' RACE reads, TCRdb lists one record per CDR3 protein. The data show about a million distinct CDR3 sequences, roughly 43% seen once. This sequence joins TRBV21-1 and TRBJ2-3; whether TRBD1, the table's D call, matches the DNA was not checked. TRBV21-1 is a known pseudogene. The source material was blood. The receptor comes from a man aged 25-45 years in good health. Here the CDR3 DNA reads TGTGCCGGACGACAGGGGATAGTTGCAGATACGCAGTATTTT. The encoded protein is CAGRQGIVADTQYF.